A selection of T cell receptor beta chains follows, all from one sample in a study of T cells in tuberculosis. The repertoire was sequenced with immunoSEQ multiplex PCR; TCRdb's copy has only in-frame clones and lacks some. The repertoire holds some 41,000 clones, roughly 94% seen once, with under 2% in the top ten. Source material: PBMCs. Every receptor here comes from a donor aged 5-35 years with latent tuberculosis or without tuberculosis infection. Some clones in this sample may be carry-over from other donors' samples. The CDR3 runs from the conserved cysteine through the conserved F or W. The D gene is left open where the match is weak. Some rows mark clone size as missing; the rest say once, few, many or name a class of expanded clone.

v_gene	d_gene	j_gene	abundance	CDR3aa	CDR3nt
TRBV6-6	-	TRBJ2-1	-	CASSYGQGSNEQFF	TGTGCCAGCAGTTACGGGCAGGGGTCCAATGAGCAGTTCTTC
TRBV18	TRBD1	TRBJ1-3	-	CASSPGDSDGNTIYF	TGTGCCAGCTCACCAGGGGACAGTGATGGAAACACCATATATTTT
TRBV15	-	TRBJ1-1	-	CATSRQVGNTEAFF	TGTGCCACCAGTCGACAGGTGGGTAACACTGAAGCTTTCTTT
TRBV5-6	-	TRBJ2-7	-	CASSLAQAPYEQYF	TGTGCCAGCAGCTTGGCGCAGGCCCCCTACGAGCAGTACTTC
TRBV5-5	TRBD1	TRBJ2-1	-	CASSSEKTGTVHNEQFF	TGTGCCAGCAGCTCAGAGAAAACCGGGACAGTACACAATGAGCAGTTCTTC
TRBV7-6	TRBD2	TRBJ2-5	-	CASSLVSGRVQETQYF	TGTGCCAGCAGCTTGGTTAGCGGGAGGGTCCAAGAGACCCAGTACTTC
TRBV7-8	-	TRBJ1-5	-	CASSPGLLNQPQHF	TGTGCCAGCAGCCCAGGACTGCTCAATCAGCCCCAGCATTTT
TRBV7-6	-	TRBJ1-5	-	CASSLEANSPQHF	TGTGCCAGCAGCCTCGAAGCAAACTCGCCCCAGCATTTT
TRBV19	TRBD2	TRBJ2-3	once	CASSPIAGGDSDTQYF	TGTGCCAGTAGTCCAATAGCGGGAGGGGATTCAGATACGCAGTATTTT
TRBV18	-	TRBJ1-1	-	CASSLIDRDTEAFF	TGTGCCAGCTCACTTATTGACAGAGACACTGAAGCTTTCTTT
TRBV30	TRBD2	TRBJ2-1	-	CAWSKGLAAHEQFF	TGTGCCTGGAGTAAAGGACTAGCGGCCCATGAGCAGTTCTTC
TRBV7-2	-	TRBJ2-5	-	CASSPRGRETQYF	TGTGCCAGCAGCCCCAGGGGCCGCGAGACCCAGTACTTC
TRBV7-3	-	TRBJ2-1	once	CASSTGSSYNEQFF	TGTGCCAGCAGCACCGGGAGCTCCTACAATGAGCAGTTCTTC
TRBV18	-	TRBJ1-1	-	CASSPTVEADEAFF	TGTGCCAGCTCACCAACGGTGGAAGCGGATGAAGCTTTCTTT
TRBV6-6	TRBD2	TRBJ2-1	-	CASSSRGNNEQFF	TGTGCCAGCAGCTCGCGGGGGAACAATGAGCAGTTCTTC
TRBV5-1	-	TRBJ2-5	-	CASSLLGGQETQYF	TGCGCCAGCAGCCTCTTAGGCGGTCAAGAGACCCAGTACTTC
TRBV27	TRBD1	TRBJ1-2	-	CASSKLQGARDGYTF	TGTGCCAGCAGTAAGCTACAGGGGGCGCGGGATGGCTACACCTTC
TRBV11-1	-	TRBJ2-1	-	CASSPLRGRINEQFF	TGTGCCAGCAGCCCACTCCGGGGGAGGATTAATGAGCAGTTCTTC
TRBV19	TRBD2	TRBJ2-3	once	CASSTDASGSSDTQYF	TGTGCCAGTAGTACCGACGCTAGCGGGAGTTCAGATACGCAGTATTTT
TRBV4-1	-	TRBJ1-1	-	CASSQGRGTEAFF	TGCGCCAGCAGCCAAGGGCGGGGCACTGAAGCTTTCTTT
TRBV6-6	TRBD2	TRBJ2-6	-	CASLMWGGGANVLTF	TGTGCCAGCTTGATGTGGGGGGGTGGGGCCAACGTCCTGACTTTC
TRBV5-6	-	TRBJ1-5	once	CASSLASSNQPQHF	TGTGCCAGCAGCTTGGCCAGTAGCAATCAGCCCCAGCATTTT
TRBV6-5	-	TRBJ2-5	-	CASSPRGGGQETQYF	TGTGCCAGCAGCCCAAGGGGAGGGGGCCAAGAGACCCAGTACTTC
TRBV1	-	TRBJ1-4	-	CTSSQDQVQANEKLFF	TGCACCAGCAGCCAAGATCAGGTGCAGGCTAATGAAAAACTGTTTTTT
TRBV18	TRBD2	TRBJ2-1	-	CASSPSGTMEFF	TGTGCCAGCTCACCTTCCGGGACTATGGAGTTCTTC
TRBV28	TRBD2	TRBJ2-7	-	CASRIERGHSYEQYF	TGTGCCAGCAGGATAGAGCGGGGTCACTCCTACGAGCAGTACTTC
TRBV7-7	TRBD2	TRBJ2-5	-	CASSAWTSGRGETQYF	TGTGCCAGCAGCGCCTGGACTAGCGGGAGGGGAGAGACCCAGTACTTC
TRBV4-3	TRBD1	TRBJ1-2	-	CASSQGRQGSYGYTF	TGCGCCAGCAGCCAGGGTCGACAGGGGAGCTATGGCTACACCTTC
TRBV7-2	-	TRBJ2-3	-	CASSLQAGPDTQYF	TGTGCCAGCAGCTTACAGGCAGGGCCAGATACGCAGTATTTT
TRBV7-3	TRBD2	TRBJ2-2	-	CASSLTSRLAGAGELFF	TGTGCCAGCAGCTTAACGTCTCGACTAGCGGGAGCCGGGGAGCTGTTTTTT
TRBV28	-	TRBJ2-7	-	CASRTDIYEQYF	TGTGCCAGCCGGACAGACATCTACGAGCAGTACTTC
TRBV7-9	TRBD2	TRBJ2-2	-	CASSLRRDWSGGTGELFF	TGTGCCAGCAGCTTACGCCGCGACTGGTCGGGGGGCACCGGGGAGCTGTTTTTT
TRBV4-3	-	TRBJ2-7	-	CASSQDLRGHSSYEQYF	TGCGCCAGCAGCCAAGATCTGAGGGGACATAGCTCCTACGAGCAGTACTTC
TRBV4-1	TRBD2	TRBJ2-3	-	CASSQAEGLAGGRYSTDTQYF	TGCGCCAGCAGCCAGGCTGAGGGACTAGCGGGAGGGCGTTATAGCACAGATACGCAGTATTTT
TRBV6-5	TRBD2	TRBJ2-1	-	CASVGLAGGRDEQFF	TGTGCCAGCGTCGGACTAGCGGGAGGTCGAGATGAGCAGTTCTTC
TRBV5-4	-	TRBJ1-3	-	CASSPSRSLGNTIYF	TGTGCCAGCAGCCCTAGCCGGAGTCTAGGGAACACCATATATTTT
TRBV7-2	TRBD2	TRBJ2-2	-	CASSSIGGLAGARELFF	TGTGCCAGCAGCTCCATCGGGGGACTAGCGGGAGCGCGGGAGCTGTTTTTT
TRBV7-2	-	TRBJ2-3	-	CASCPALGPGVDTQYF	TGTGCCAGCTGCCCAGCCCTCGGGCCGGGGGTAGATACGCAGTATTTT
TRBV7-7	-	TRBJ2-1	-	CASSRAEGVDEQFF	TGTGCCAGCAGCCGGGCCGAGGGTGTAGATGAGCAGTTCTTC
TRBV7-8	-	TRBJ1-5	-	CASSLISSQVGQPQHF	TGTGCCAGCAGCTTAATCTCTTCGCAGGTTGGTCAGCCCCAGCATTTT
TRBV12-5	TRBD1	TRBJ2-7	few	CASGRDRRSYEQYF	TGTGCTAGTGGTCGGGACAGGAGGTCCTACGAGCAGTACTTC